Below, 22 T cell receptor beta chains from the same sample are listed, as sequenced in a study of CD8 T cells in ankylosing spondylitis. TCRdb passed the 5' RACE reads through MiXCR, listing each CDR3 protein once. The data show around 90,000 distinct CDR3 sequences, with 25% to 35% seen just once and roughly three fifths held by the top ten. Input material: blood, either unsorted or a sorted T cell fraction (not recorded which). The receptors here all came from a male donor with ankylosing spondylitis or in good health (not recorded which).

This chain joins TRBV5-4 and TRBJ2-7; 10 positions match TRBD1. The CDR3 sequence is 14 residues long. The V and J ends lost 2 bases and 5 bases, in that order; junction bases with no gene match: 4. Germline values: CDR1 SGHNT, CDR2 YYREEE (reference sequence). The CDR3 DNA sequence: TGTGCCAGCAGCTTCGGGACAGGGGTCGACGAGCAGTACTTC. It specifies CASSFGTGVDEQYF.

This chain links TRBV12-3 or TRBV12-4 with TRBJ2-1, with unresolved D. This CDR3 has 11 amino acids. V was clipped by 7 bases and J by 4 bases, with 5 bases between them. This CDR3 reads CASTLYNEQFF. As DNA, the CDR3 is TGTGCCAGCACGCTTTACAATGAGCAGTTCTTC.

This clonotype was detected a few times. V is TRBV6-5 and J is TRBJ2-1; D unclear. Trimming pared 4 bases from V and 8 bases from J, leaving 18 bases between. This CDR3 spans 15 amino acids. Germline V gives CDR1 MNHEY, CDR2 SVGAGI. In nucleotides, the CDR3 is TGTGCCAGCAGTTCCGCACTTGGCAGGATGGATGAGCAGTTCTTC. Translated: CASSSALGRMDEQFF.

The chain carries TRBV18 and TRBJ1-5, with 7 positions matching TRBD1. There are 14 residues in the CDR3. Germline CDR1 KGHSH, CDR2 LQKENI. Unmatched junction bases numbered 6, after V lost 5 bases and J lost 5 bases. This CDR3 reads CASSKSGQHQPQHF. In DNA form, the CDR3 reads TGTGCCAGCTCAAAGTCGGGACAGCATCAGCCCCAGCATTTT.

This chain's CDR3 is CSANPIRLAGNSYEQYF. The CDR3 nucleotides are TGCAGTGCAAACCCAATTCGTCTAGCGGGAAATTCCTACGAGCAGTACTTC. The chain combines TRBV20-1 with TRBJ2-7; 9 bases are a match to TRBD2. CDR1 is DFQATT, CDR2 SNEGSKA, per germline (reference sequence). V was pared by 6 bases and J by 1 base, with 16 bases of the junction left unmatched. The CDR3 contains 17 residues.

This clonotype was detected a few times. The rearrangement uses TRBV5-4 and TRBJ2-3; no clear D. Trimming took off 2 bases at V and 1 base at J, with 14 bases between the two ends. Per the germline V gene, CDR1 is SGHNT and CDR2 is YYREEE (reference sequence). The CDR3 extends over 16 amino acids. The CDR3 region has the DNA TGTGCCAGCAGCTTTCGGCGGCAGCACGGCACAGATACGCAGTATTTT. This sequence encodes CASSFRRQHGTDTQYF.

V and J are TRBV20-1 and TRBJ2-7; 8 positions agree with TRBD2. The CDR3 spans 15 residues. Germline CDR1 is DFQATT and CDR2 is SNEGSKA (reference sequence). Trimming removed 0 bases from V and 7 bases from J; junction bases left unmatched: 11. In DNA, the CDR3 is TGCAGTGCTAGAGATCGGAACGGGAGGGCGGAAGAGCAGTACTTC. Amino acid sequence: CSARDRNGRAEEQYF.

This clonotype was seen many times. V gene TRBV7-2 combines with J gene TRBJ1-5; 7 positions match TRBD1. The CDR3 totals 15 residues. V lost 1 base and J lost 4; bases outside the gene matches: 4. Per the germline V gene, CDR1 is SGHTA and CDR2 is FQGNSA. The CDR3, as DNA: TGTGCCAGCAGCTTAGGACAGGGAGAGAATCAGCCCCAGCATTTT. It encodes CASSLGQGENQPQHF.

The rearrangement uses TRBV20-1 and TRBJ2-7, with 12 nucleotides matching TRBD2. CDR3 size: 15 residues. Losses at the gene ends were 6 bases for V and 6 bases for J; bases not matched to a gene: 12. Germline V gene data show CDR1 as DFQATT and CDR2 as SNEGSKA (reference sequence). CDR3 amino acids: CSARLAGEATGEQYF. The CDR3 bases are TGCAGTGCCCGACTAGCGGGAGAAGCTACTGGCGAGCAGTACTTC.

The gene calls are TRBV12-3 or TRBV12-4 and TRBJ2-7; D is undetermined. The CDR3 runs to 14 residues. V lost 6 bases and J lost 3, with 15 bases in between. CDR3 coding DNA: TGTGCCAGCAGCCCCCTTGCCTTAGACTACGAGCAGTACTTC. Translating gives CASSPLALDYEQYF.

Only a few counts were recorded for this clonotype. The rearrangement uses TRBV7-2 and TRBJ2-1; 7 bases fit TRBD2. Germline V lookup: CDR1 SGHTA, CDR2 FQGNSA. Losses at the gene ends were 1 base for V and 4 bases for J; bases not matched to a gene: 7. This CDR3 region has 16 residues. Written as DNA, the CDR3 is TGTGCCAGCAGCTTAGTTGGGACTAAGGAGTACAATGAGCAGTTCTTC. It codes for CASSLVGTKEYNEQFF. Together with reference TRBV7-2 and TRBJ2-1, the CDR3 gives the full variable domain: GAGVSQSPSNKVTEKGKDVELRCDPISGHTALYWYRQSLGQGLEFLIYFQGNSAPDKSGLPSDRFSAERTGGSVSTLTIQRTQQEDSAVYLCASSLVGTKEYNEQFFGPGTRLTVL.

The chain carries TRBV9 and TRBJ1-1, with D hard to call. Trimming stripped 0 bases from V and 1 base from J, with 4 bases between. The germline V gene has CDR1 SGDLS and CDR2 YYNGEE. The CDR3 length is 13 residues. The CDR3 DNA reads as TGTGCCAGCAGCGTAGTTCCGAACACTGAAGCTTTCTTT. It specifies CASSVVPNTEAFF.

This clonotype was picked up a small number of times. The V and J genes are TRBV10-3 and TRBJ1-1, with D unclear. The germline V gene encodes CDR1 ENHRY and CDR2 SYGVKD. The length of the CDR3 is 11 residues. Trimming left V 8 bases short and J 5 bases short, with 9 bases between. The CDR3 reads CAIRGETEAFF. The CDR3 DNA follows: TGTGCCATCCGTGGCGAAACTGAAGCTTTCTTT.

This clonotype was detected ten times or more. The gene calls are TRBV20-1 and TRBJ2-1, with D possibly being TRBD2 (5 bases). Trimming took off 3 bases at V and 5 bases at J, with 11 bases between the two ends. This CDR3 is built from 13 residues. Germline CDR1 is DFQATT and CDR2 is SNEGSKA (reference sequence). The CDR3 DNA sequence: TGCAGTGCTAGCCCTAGCTACCACAATGAGCAGTTCTTC. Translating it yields CSASPSYHNEQFF.

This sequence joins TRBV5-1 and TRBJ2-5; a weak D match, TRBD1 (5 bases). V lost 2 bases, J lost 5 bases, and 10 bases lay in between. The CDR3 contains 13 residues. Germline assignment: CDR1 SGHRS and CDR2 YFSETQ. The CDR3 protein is CASSLQATETQYF. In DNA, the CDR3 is TGCGCCAGCAGCTTACAGGCAACGGAGACCCAGTACTTC.

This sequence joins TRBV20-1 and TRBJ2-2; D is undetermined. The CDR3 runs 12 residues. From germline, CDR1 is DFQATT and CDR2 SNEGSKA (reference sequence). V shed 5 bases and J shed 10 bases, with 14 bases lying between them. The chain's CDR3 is CSAQTGFVELFF. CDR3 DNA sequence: TGCAGTGCTCAGACCGGGTTCGTGGAGCTGTTTTTT.

For the CDR3, the DNA is TGTGCCAGCAATCTCCCGCAGGGTGATTCACCCCTCCACTTT. Protein: CASNLPQGDSPLHF. V and J are TRBV6-1 and TRBJ1-6; possible D gene TRBD1, 5 bases. The CDR3 spans 14 residues. Trimming shortened V by 7 bases and J by 8 bases, and 15 bases separated the two germline ends. Germline CDR1 is MNHNS and CDR2 is SASEGT.

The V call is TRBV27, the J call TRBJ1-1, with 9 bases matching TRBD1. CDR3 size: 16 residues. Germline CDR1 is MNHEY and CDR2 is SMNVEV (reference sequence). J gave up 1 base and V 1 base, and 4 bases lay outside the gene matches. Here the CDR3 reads CASSLFPTGGNTEAFF. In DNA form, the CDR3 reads TGTGCCAGCAGTTTATTCCCGACAGGGGGGAACACTGAAGCTTTCTTT.

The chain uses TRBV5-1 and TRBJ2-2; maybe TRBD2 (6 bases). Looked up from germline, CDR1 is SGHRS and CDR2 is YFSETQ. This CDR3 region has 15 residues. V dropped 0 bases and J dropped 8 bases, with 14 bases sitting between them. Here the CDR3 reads CASSLGVAEPGELFF. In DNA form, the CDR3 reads TGCGCCAGCAGCTTGGGGGTAGCGGAACCGGGGGAGCTGTTTTTT.

The CDR3 coding sequence is TGCAGTGCTAGGGACCAGGCGACCGGCTACACCTTC. It encodes CSARDQATGYTF. This chain connects TRBV20-1 to TRBJ1-2; D ambiguous. The CDR3 loop spans 12 amino acids. V was cut by 3 bases and J by 8 bases, with 13 bases left in between. Germline loops: CDR1 DFQATT, CDR2 SNEGSKA (reference sequence).

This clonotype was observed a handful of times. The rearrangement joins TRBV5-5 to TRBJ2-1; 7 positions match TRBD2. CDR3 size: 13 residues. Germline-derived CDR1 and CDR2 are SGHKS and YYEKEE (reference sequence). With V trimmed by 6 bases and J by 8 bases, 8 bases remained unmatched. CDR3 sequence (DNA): TGTGCCAGCACCGGGGGAGGGGTGGATGAGCAGTTCTTC. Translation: CASTGGGVDEQFF.

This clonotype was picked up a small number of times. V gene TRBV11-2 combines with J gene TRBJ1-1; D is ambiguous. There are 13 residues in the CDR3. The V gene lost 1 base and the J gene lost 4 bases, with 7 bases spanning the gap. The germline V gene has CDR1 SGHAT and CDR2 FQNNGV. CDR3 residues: CASSLALITEAFF. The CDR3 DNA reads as TGTGCCAGCAGCTTAGCGCTGATCACTGAAGCTTTCTTT.